This T cell receptor beta chain was captured by sequencing in a study of CD8 T cells in ankylosing spondylitis. Whole-study findings and limits: Seemingly characteristic of ankylosing spondylitis blood was a TCR beta motif consisting of roughly 8 highly homologous variants. Disease-associated clones were reportedly significantly overrepresented in matched ankylosing spondylitis synovial fluid.

As to this clonotype: Its antigen is as yet unknown.

TCRdb independently ran MiXCR on the 5' RACE reads; one entry per CDR3 protein. Of about 250,000 distinct CDR3 sequences detected, 20% to 30% appear once; the ten largest clones hold around 0.58%. This CDR3 is built from 16 residues. V was trimmed by 4 bases and J by 0 bases, leaving 14 bases between them. The receptor comes from a male donor with ankylosing spondylitis or in good health (not recorded which). This chain uses TRBV12-3 or TRBV12-4 with TRBJ2-3; D is perhaps TRBD1 (5 bases). Sequencing was done on a sample of blood, either unsorted or a sorted T cell fraction (not recorded which). CDR3 DNA: TGTGCCAGCAGTTCTCTTGACAGCCCTAGCACAGATACGCAGTATTTT. Translating it yields CASSSLDSPSTDTQYF.